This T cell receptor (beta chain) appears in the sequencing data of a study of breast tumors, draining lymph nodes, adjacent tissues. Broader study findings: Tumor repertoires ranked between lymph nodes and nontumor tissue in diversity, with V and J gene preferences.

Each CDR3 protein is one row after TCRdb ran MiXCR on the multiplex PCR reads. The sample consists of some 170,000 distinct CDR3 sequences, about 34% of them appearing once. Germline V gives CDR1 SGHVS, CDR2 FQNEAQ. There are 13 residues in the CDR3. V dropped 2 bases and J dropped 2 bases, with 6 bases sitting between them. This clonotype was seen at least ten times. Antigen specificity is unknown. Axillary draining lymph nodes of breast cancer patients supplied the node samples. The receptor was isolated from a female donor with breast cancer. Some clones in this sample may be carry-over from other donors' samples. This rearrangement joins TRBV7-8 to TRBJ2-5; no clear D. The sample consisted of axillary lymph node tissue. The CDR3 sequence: CASSLIIQETQYF. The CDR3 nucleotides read TGTGCCAGCAGCTTAATCATACAAGAGACCCAGTACTTC.